This entry features one TCR beta chain sequence. Trimming at V came to 4 bases and at J to 6 bases, leaving 6 bases not matched to a gene. Germline V gene data show CDR1 as SGHRS and CDR2 as YFSETQ. The CDR3 loop spans 14 amino acids. Original methodology: Quantification of nucleated cells was approximated via reference gene primer amplification. TCRdb's copy holds only in-frame clones and misses some; the assay was immunoSEQ multiplex PCR. The D gene and trimming were derived from the DNA, and the V and J assignments and clone size from that table. The table records about 160,000 clones, 86% of them present only once. The data belong to a study of blood T cell repertoires in COVID-19. Whole-study context: From the United States, Italy and Spain came samples of acute and convalescent COVID-19. PBMCs, B-cell-depleted T cells, or T cells provided the cDNA or gDNA that made up the material.

Sequenced input: peripheral blood. The J gene is TRBJ2-3, the V gene TRBV5-1; TRBD1 agrees at 9 bases. This TCR came from a man between 45 and 60 years old with active or convalescent COVID-19. The CDR3 region is CASSPRTGEDTQYF. CDR3 bases: TGCGCCAGCAGCCCCCGGACAGGGGAGGATACGCAGTATTTT.